The 10 T cell receptor beta chains given below trace back to one sample, sequenced in a study of T cell changes during pregnancy in multiple sclerosis. Clones were read by immunoSEQ multiplex PCR, and TCRdb kept only the in-frame ones, dropping some. The repertoire holds 20,000 to 25,000 clones, with roughly 90% as singletons. Here the sequenced sample was CD8+ T cells from peripheral blood mononuclear cells, taken in the first trimester of pregnancy. Source of these receptors: a female donor with multiple sclerosis, enrolled in a pregnancy study.

The chain recombines TRBV29-1 with TRBJ2-7; D unresolved. Trimming shortened V by 2 bases and J by 3 bases, and 5 bases separated the two germline ends. The length of the CDR3 is 11 residues. Germline CDR1 and CDR2: SQVTM and ANQGSEA. CDR3 in DNA: TGCAGCGTTGAACGCGACTACGAGCAGTACTTC. Translating it yields CSVERDYEQYF.

V usage is TRBV15 and J usage is TRBJ2-6, with a possible D match to TRBD2 (5 bases). From germline, CDR1 is LNHNV and CDR2 YYDKDF (reference sequence). CDR3 length equals 16 residues. V was clipped by 6 bases and J by 0 bases, with 12 bases between them. CDR3: CATSQAGNSGANVLTF. The DNA of the CDR3 is TGTGCCACCAGTCAGGCCGGGAACTCTGGGGCCAACGTCCTGACTTTC.

This chain joins TRBV2 and TRBJ2-5; 9 bases align to TRBD2. The assigned J gene may be wrong: the sequence end matches TRBJ2-7 better. The CDR3 consists of 16 residues. Per the germline V gene, CDR1 is SNHLY and CDR2 is FYNNEI. The CDR3 is CASSVDIAGDTPEQYF. The CDR3 DNA follows: TGTGCCAGCAGTGTCGACATAGCGGGAGATACTCCCGAGCAGTACTTC.

The CDR3 sequence: CASSLAADSYNEQFF. The CDR3 DNA reads TGTGCCAGCAGCTTAGCGGCGGACTCCTACAATGAGCAGTTCTTC. The J gene is TRBJ2-1, the V gene TRBV11-1; no definite D call. Germline CDR1 SGHAT, CDR2 FQDESV (reference sequence). The V and J ends lost 0 bases and 0 bases respectively, with 6 bases between them. The CDR3 is 15 amino acids.

J is TRBJ2-7 and V is TRBV30; possibly TRBD1 for D (6 bases). The CDR3 has 13 residues. From germline, CDR1 is GTSNPN and CDR2 SVGIG (reference sequence). Trimming shortened V by 2 bases and J by 2 bases, and 10 bases separated the two germline ends. The CDR3 nucleotides are TGTGCCTGGAGTTTGGACAGTCCCTACGAGCAGTACTTC. Protein sequence: CAWSLDSPYEQYF.

The CDR3 DNA reads TGTGCCAGCAGCTTAGGGACAGGGAGGGGCTACACCTTC. Encoded protein: CASSLGTGRGYTF. This rearrangement joins TRBV7-9 to TRBJ1-2, with 8 bases fitting TRBD1. Per germline, CDR1 SEHNR and CDR2 FQNEAQ (reference sequence). This CDR3 has 13 residues. The V segment lost 1 base and the J segment 8 bases; nucleotides outside the gene matches: 3.

The chain combines TRBV6-6 with TRBJ2-5; possibly TRBD2 for D (5 bases). Trimming shortened V by 0 bases and J by 5 bases, and 13 bases separated the two germline ends. Germline V gene sequence: CDR1 MNHNY, CDR2 SVGAGI (reference sequence). The CDR3 is made up of 15 amino acids. CDR3 in DNA: TGTGCCAGCAGTTACTCGGGCGGGCCCACGGAGACCCAGTACTTC. Translating gives CASSYSGGPTETQYF.

The chain carries TRBV5-4 and TRBJ1-2; D perhaps matches TRBD1 (6 bases). The length of the CDR3 is 14 residues. Germline values: CDR1 SGHNT, CDR2 YYREEE (reference sequence). Trimming pared 6 bases from V and 3 bases from J, leaving 15 bases between. The CDR3 spells CASTMTGAYYGYTF. CDR3 in DNA: TGTGCCAGCACTATGACAGGAGCCTACTATGGCTACACCTTC.

The chain joins TRBV6-1 to TRBJ2-1; D is unclear. This CDR3 is 15 amino acids long. In germline, CDR1 is MNHNS, CDR2 SASEGT. The V and J ends lost 5 bases and 0 bases respectively, with 11 bases between them. The CDR3, as DNA: TGTGCCAGCAGTTTAGCCGGCAGCTCCTACAATGAGCAGTTCTTC. As protein: CASSLAGSSYNEQFF.

The chain employs TRBV6-5 and TRBJ2-1, with 9 bases fitting TRBD2. V shed 1 base and J 0 bases; nucleotides not matched to a gene: 1. The CDR3 contains 16 residues. Germline lookup yields CDR1 MNHEY and CDR2 SVGAGI. The CDR3 DNA reads as TGTGCCAGCAGTTACTTTAGCGGGAGCTCCTACAATGAGCAGTTCTTC. Its translation: CASSYFSGSSYNEQFF.